The 14 T cell receptor beta chains in this list originate from one sample, sequenced in a study of blood T cell repertoires in COVID-19. The data were produced by immunoSEQ multiplex PCR, yet TCRdb's version contains in-frame clones alone and is incomplete. Of under 85,000 clones in the sample, roughly 85% were seen once. The sample was peripheral blood. Receptors originate from a human donor in a cohort sampled during active COVID-19.

The V gene is TRBV29-1, the J gene TRBJ2-7; D remains ambiguous. CDR1 and CDR2 from the germline V gene are SQVTM and ANQGSEA. This CDR3 contains 13 residues. The V end was cut by 7 bases, the J end by 0 bases, with 13 bases between. Here the CDR3 reads CSALRGNSYEQYF. CDR3 nucleotide sequence: TGCAGCGCCCTACGCGGTAACTCCTACGAGCAGTACTTC.

V gene TRBV3-1 (or the pseudogene TRBV3-2) combines with J gene TRBJ1-2; perhaps TRBD1 as D (5 bases). The CDR3 loop spans 17 amino acids. In germline, CDR1 is LGHDT, CDR2 YNNKEL (reference sequence). Trimming took off 5 bases at V and 3 bases at J, with 22 bases between the two ends. The CDR3 nucleotides are TGTGCCAGCAGCTACTCCCCCGACTTGGACACGTACTATGGCTACACCTTC. Translating gives CASSYSPDLDTYYGYTF.

This chain uses TRBV24-1 with TRBJ2-1, with D maybe TRBD2 (6 bases). Germline V gene lookup returns CDR1 KGHDR and CDR2 SFDVKD. V was pared by 5 bases and J by 8 bases, with 15 bases between. The CDR3 is made up of 14 amino acids. CDR3 coding DNA: TGTGCCACCAGTGGCGGGAAGTTTATCGATGAGCAGTTCTTC. Amino acid sequence: CATSGGKFIDEQFF.

The chain uses TRBV6-1 and TRBJ2-3; D is unclear. Between the trimmed V and J ends, which lost 2 bases and 5 bases, there was a span of 8 bases. CDR3 length equals 13 residues. The germline gives CDR1 MNHNS, CDR2 SASEGT. CDR3 loop: CASSEQGGDTQYF. The CDR3 DNA is TGTGCCAGCAGTGAACAAGGCGGAGATACGCAGTATTTT.

The rearrangement uses TRBV7-9 and TRBJ1-4; TRBD1 matches at 11 bases. Germline V gene sequence: CDR1 SEHNR, CDR2 FQNEAQ (reference sequence). This CDR3 is 17 amino acids long. V shed 4 bases, J shed 2 bases, and the junction held 6 bases outside the gene matches. In nucleotides, the CDR3 is TGTGCCAGCAGCTCCGGGACAGGGGGTATGACTAATGAAAAACTGTTTTTT. Translated: CASSSGTGGMTNEKLFF.

The chain employs TRBV7-9 and TRBJ1-1, with D maybe TRBD1 (5 bases). Germline V lookup: CDR1 SEHNR, CDR2 FQNEAQ (reference sequence). The CDR3 loop spans 13 amino acids. V was pared by 5 bases and J by 2 bases, with 9 bases between. CDR3 DNA sequence: TGTGCCAGCAGCCGGGGGTCTAACACTGAAGCTTTCTTT. This encodes CASSRGSNTEAFF.

This chain uses TRBV28 with TRBJ2-7; TRBD2 matches 12 bases. There are 15 residues in the CDR3. The V and J ends lost 6 bases and 5 bases, in that order; junction bases with no gene match: 8. Per the germline V gene, CDR1 is MDHEN and CDR2 is SYDVKM. The CDR3 spells CASSSLGLAGNEQYF. Here the CDR3 DNA reads TGTGCCAGCAGCTCACTCGGACTAGCGGGGAACGAGCAGTACTTC.

This chain joins TRBV6-1 and TRBJ2-5; D may be TRBD2 (6 bases). The CDR3 contains 15 residues. Germline CDR1 MNHNS, CDR2 SASEGT. V gave up 3 bases and J gave up 5 bases, with 16 bases separating them. CDR3 sequence (DNA): TGTGCCAGCAGTGACACTCAGGGAGGTGGGGAGACCCAGTACTTC. It yields the protein CASSDTQGGGETQYF.

The chain links TRBV2 to TRBJ2-1; D gene unclear. The V end was cut by 3 bases, the J end by 7 bases, with 10 bases between. This CDR3 contains 13 residues. CDR1 and CDR2 from the germline V gene are SNHLY and FYNNEI. CDR3 sequence reads: CASSDPPVNEQFF. CDR3 sequence (DNA): TGTGCCAGCAGTGACCCCCCGGTAAATGAGCAGTTCTTC. Supplemented by reference TRBV2 and TRBJ2-1, the full variable domain reads EPEVTQTPSHQVTQMGQEVILRCVPISNHLYFYWYRQILGQKVEFLVSFYNNEISEKSEIFDDQFSVERPDGSNFTLKIRSTKLEDSAMYFCASSDPPVNEQFFGPGTRLTVL.

The chain is built from TRBV6-1 and TRBJ2-5; 11 nucleotides align to TRBD2. J gave up 1 base and V 3 bases, and 10 bases lay outside the gene matches. This CDR3 region has 18 residues. Germline V gene data show CDR1 as MNHNS and CDR2 as SASEGT. CDR3: CASSDPLLAGDFQETQYF. CDR3 nucleotide sequence: TGTGCCAGCAGTGACCCCTTACTAGCGGGGGACTTCCAAGAGACCCAGTACTTC.

The chain recombines TRBV6-6 with TRBJ1-6; D gene uncertain. Deletions cut 2 bases from V and 2 bases from J, with 10 bases between. Looked up from germline, CDR1 is MNHNY and CDR2 is SVGAGI (reference sequence). CDR3 length: 16 residues. The CDR3 is CASSYPEGAYNSPLHF. DNA of the CDR3: TGTGCCAGCAGTTACCCTGAGGGCGCCTATAATTCACCCCTCCACTTT.

The chain links TRBV5-1 to TRBJ1-5; 8 bases are shared with TRBD1. The germline V gene has CDR1 SGHRS and CDR2 YFSETQ. V was pared by 1 base and J by 4 bases, with 1 base of the junction left unmatched. The CDR3 sequence is 14 residues long. CDR3 nucleotide sequence: TGCGCCAGCAGCTTGACAGGGGGAAATCAGCCCCAGCATTTT. Amino acids: CASSLTGGNQPQHF. Supplemented by reference TRBV5-1 and TRBJ1-5, the full variable domain reads KAGVTQTPRYLIKTRGQQVTLSCSPISGHRSVSWYQQTPGQGLQFLFEYFSETQRNKGNFPGRFSGRQFSNSRSEMNVSTLELGDSALYLCASSLTGGNQPQHFGDGTRLSIL.

This clone appeared a few times. V usage is TRBV2 and J usage is TRBJ1-5; TRBD1 matches 8 bases. Unmatched junction bases numbered 6, after V lost 0 bases and J lost 5 bases. Germline loops: CDR1 SNHLY, CDR2 FYNNEI. The CDR3 has 16 amino acids. CDR3 DNA: TGTGCCAGCAGTGAAGCTCACAGGGGGAGAGATCAGCCCCAGCATTTT. Translating it yields CASSEAHRGRDQPQHF.

V and J are TRBV18 and TRBJ1-4; 7 bases are shared with TRBD1. Trimming cost V 3 bases and J 0 bases; bases outside gene matches: 1. CDR3 length: 15 residues. CDR1 and CDR2 (germline): KGHSH, LQKENI. CDR3 DNA: TGTGCCAGCTCACCGGGACAGACAACTAATGAAAAACTGTTTTTT. Amino acid sequence: CASSPGQTTNEKLFF.